The TCR beta chain described here comes from a study of circulating and synovial CD4+ cells in juvenile arthritis. Findings of the study overall: Some such blood samples were as oligoclonal as synovium.

Clones were sequenced by immunoSEQ multiplex PCR, and TCRdb holds only the in-frame ones, with some missing. This table holds tens of thousands of clones, approximately 94% found once. V lost 2 bases and J lost 10, with 11 bases in between. CDR3 size: 12 residues. CDR1 LGHNA and CDR2 YNFKEQ come from the germline V gene. With regard to this clone: The antigen is undetermined.

The chain joins TRBV4-2 to TRBJ1-2; D gene ambiguous. The receptor comes from a human donor with juvenile idiopathic arthritis. Source material: CD4+ T cells from blood. The CDR3 sequence is CASSQLLQNYTF. The DNA of the CDR3 is TGTGCCAGCAGCCAACTTCTTCAGAACTACACCTTC.